Below are 32 T cell receptor beta chains sequenced from a single sample in a study of shared clonotypes between healthy human individuals. Sequencing was performed with immunoSEQ multiplex PCR; in TCRdb, only in-frame clones are kept and a portion is missing. Found here are around 1.5 million clones, about 98% of them singletons; the top ten hold around 0.47%. The specimen was naive CD4+ T cells sorted from blood. Stated subset: CD45RA+ positively selected. The receptors come from a man aged 25 to 40 in good health.

The J gene is TRBJ1-5, the V gene TRBV7-8; D call uncertain. V was trimmed by 0 bases and J by 0 bases, leaving 6 bases between them. The CDR3 is 15 amino acids. Germline lookup yields CDR1 SGHVS and CDR2 FQNEAQ. Here the CDR3 DNA reads TGTGCCAGCAGCTTAGCGGCTAATAGCAATCAGCCCCAGCATTTT. Encoded protein: CASSLAANSNQPQHF.

This clone has only one observation. V usage is TRBV7-9 and J usage is TRBJ2-7, with 7 bases lining up with TRBD2. Trimming removed 5 bases from V and 4 bases from J; junction bases left unmatched: 17. CDR3 length: 17 residues. Looked up from germline, CDR1 is SEHNR and CDR2 is FQNEAQ (reference sequence). Written as DNA, the CDR3 is TGTGCCAGCAGCGGAAGGCCGATATCGGGGAGGGCTTACGAGCAGTACTTC. This sequence encodes CASSGRPISGRAYEQYF. The variable domain in full, completed from reference TRBV7-9 and TRBJ2-7, reads DTGVSQNPRHKITKRGQNVTFRCDPISEHNRLYWYRQTLGQGPEFLTYFQNEAQLEKSRLLSDRFSAERPKGSFSTLEIQRTEQGDSAMYLCASSGRPISGRAYEQYFGPGTRLTVT.

This clone was seen once. The CDR3 coding sequence is TGCAGCGTTGAATCTAGCGGGAACACAGATACGCAGTATTTT. Its translation is CSVESSGNTDTQYF. The chain recombines TRBV29-1 with TRBJ2-3, with TRBD2 identical over 9 bases. Looked up from germline, CDR1 is SQVTM and CDR2 is ANQGSEA. The CDR3 extends over 14 amino acids. V shed 2 bases, J shed 2 bases, and the junction held 2 bases outside the gene matches.

The count of this clone is one. The chain couples TRBV12-5 to TRBJ2-1; D remains ambiguous. CDR3 size: 11 residues. Trimming stripped 3 bases from V and 9 bases from J, with 6 bases between. Germline V gene data show CDR1 as LGHNT and CDR2 as FRNRAP. CDR3 coding DNA: TGTGCTAGTGGTTTCGGCTTTGAGCAGTTCTTC. It yields the protein CASGFGFEQFF.

The chain links TRBV29-1 to TRBJ2-1; possible D gene TRBD1, 5 bases. The CDR3 runs 16 residues. Germline V gene data show CDR1 as SQVTM and CDR2 as ANQGSEA. Trimming took 3 bases from V and 5 from J, leaving 20 bases between them. CDR3 protein: CSVDVWGWGGNNEQFF. CDR3 in DNA: TGCAGCGTTGATGTTTGGGGCTGGGGCGGAAACAATGAGCAGTTCTTC.

The chain joins TRBV28 to TRBJ1-1; perhaps TRBD1 as D (5 bases). In germline, CDR1 is MDHEN, CDR2 SYDVKM. The CDR3 has 15 residues. Trimming stripped 6 bases from V and 0 bases from J, with 14 bases between. The CDR3 protein is CASSLGGGVNTEAFF. The CDR3 DNA follows: TGTGCCAGCAGCCTCGGGGGTGGGGTGAACACTGAAGCTTTCTTT.

V is TRBV5-4 and J is TRBJ1-1; D not resolved. Trimming cost V 2 bases and J 0 bases, with 8 bases left between them. CDR1 is SGHNT and CDR2 is YYREEE in the germline V gene (reference sequence). This CDR3 comprises 14 residues. DNA for the CDR3: TGTGCCAGCAGCTTCACTCAGATGAACACTGAAGCTTTCTTT. Translated, it gives CASSFTQMNTEAFF.

The chain recombines TRBV14 with TRBJ1-5, with a weak D call TRBD1 (5 bases). The CDR3 consists of 16 residues. Germline V gene data show CDR1 as SGHDN and CDR2 as FVKESK. V shed 0 bases and J shed 6 bases, with 15 bases lying between them. CDR3 DNA sequence: TGTGCCAGCAGCCAAGATTGGGACCTGAGGGCTCAGCCCCAGCATTTT. This gives the protein CASSQDWDLRAQPQHF. Full variable domain (remainder filled in from reference TRBV14 and TRBJ1-5): EAGVTQFPSHSVIEKGQTVTLRCDPISGHDNLYWYRRVMGKEIKFLLHFVKESKQDESGMPNNRFLAERTGGTYSTLKVQPAELEDSGVYFCASSQDWDLRAQPQHFGDGTRLSIL.

The rearrangement uses TRBV18 and TRBJ2-7; no reliable D call. This CDR3 spans 13 amino acids. Trimming removed 3 bases from V and 6 bases from J, with 12 bases in between. Per the germline V gene, CDR1 is KGHSH and CDR2 is LQKENI. The CDR3 DNA is TGTGCCAGCTCACCGAAAAGCGTCGGCGAGCAGTACTTC. Translation gives CASSPKSVGEQYF.

Of note for this clone: Other DNA sequences in the same sample also yield this CDR3. The genes are TRBV5-1 and TRBJ1-1, with 7 bases identical to TRBD1. This CDR3 comprises 13 residues. The V gene's germline CDR1 is SGHRS and CDR2 YFSETQ. Trimming took 0 bases from V and 4 from J; bases not matched to a gene: 0. The CDR3 region is CASSLEGATEAFF. The CDR3 DNA reads TGCGCCAGCAGCTTGGAGGGGGCCACTGAAGCTTTCTTT.

V and J are TRBV10-3 and TRBJ2-2; TRBD2 is a possible D gene (7 bases). Per germline, CDR1 ENHRY and CDR2 SYGVKD. With 3 bases removed from V and 5 bases from J, the gap between germline ends came to 13 bases. There are 15 residues in the CDR3. The CDR3 region is CAISEVGGQTGELFF. The CDR3 DNA reads as TGTGCCATCAGTGAAGTGGGGGGGCAGACCGGGGAGCTGTTTTTT.

This chain connects TRBV11-3 to TRBJ2-2; D is uncertain. The V end was cut by 0 bases, the J end by 0 bases, with 14 bases between. Germline-derived CDR1 and CDR2 are SGHNT and YENEEA. The CDR3 length is 18 residues. CDR3 DNA: TGTGCCAGCAGCTTAGATCGTATGGGATCGGCGAACACCGGGGAGCTGTTTTTT. Translation: CASSLDRMGSANTGELFF.

The rearrangement uses TRBV7-9 and TRBJ1-1, with a tentative D call TRBD1 (5 bases). V lost 5 bases and J 1 base, leaving 14 bases between the germline ends. The CDR3 spans 15 residues. Germline values: CDR1 SEHNR, CDR2 FQNEAQ (reference sequence). The CDR3 loop is CASSEWDGPNTEAFF. The CDR3 nucleotides are TGTGCCAGCAGCGAATGGGACGGACCGAACACTGAAGCTTTCTTT.

This rearrangement joins TRBV7-8 to TRBJ1-2, with TRBD1 identical over 9 bases. The germline V gene has CDR1 SGHVS and CDR2 FQNEAQ. The ends lost 6 bases at V and 4 bases at J; junction bases unmatched: 9. The CDR3 consists of 15 residues. The CDR3 DNA follows: TGTGCCAGCAGTCGCCGGGACAGGGCCATCTATGGCTACACCTTC. This gives the protein CASSRRDRAIYGYTF.

The rearrangement joins TRBV9 to TRBJ2-1, with unresolved D. Trimming shortened V by 0 bases and J by 10 bases, and 17 bases separated the two germline ends. The germline V gene has CDR1 SGDLS and CDR2 YYNGEE. The CDR3 totals 15 residues. CDR3 residues: CASSVEPDGYGEQFF. CDR3 in DNA: TGTGCCAGCAGCGTAGAGCCCGACGGATATGGGGAGCAGTTCTTC.

V is TRBV2 and J is TRBJ1-1; D unclear. V was pared by 10 bases and J by 0 bases, with 12 bases between. The CDR3 loop spans 13 amino acids. Looked up from germline, CDR1 is SNHLY and CDR2 is FYNNEI. The CDR3 DNA is TGTGCCACTCAGCCGGATTTGAACACTGAAGCTTTCTTT. This translates into CATQPDLNTEAFF.

The rearrangement links TRBV5-4 to TRBJ1-5; unclear D gene. Trimming took off 4 bases at V and 2 bases at J, with 10 bases between the two ends. The CDR3 spans 14 residues. Germline V gives CDR1 SGHNT, CDR2 YYREEE (reference sequence). The CDR3 loop reads CASSLYGRNQPQHF. The CDR3 DNA follows: TGTGCCAGCAGCCTGTACGGTCGCAATCAGCCCCAGCATTTT.

This sequence joins TRBV16 and TRBJ1-5, with D perhaps matching TRBD1 (5 bases). The CDR3 contains 16 residues. V lost 3 bases and J lost 2, with 14 bases in between. Per germline, CDR1 KGHSY and CDR2 FQNENV. CDR3 sequence (DNA): TGTGCCAGCAGCCATCGGGACGGACGGGGCAATCAGCCCCAGCATTTT. It yields the protein CASSHRDGRGNQPQHF. The whole variable domain, filled in from reference TRBV16 and TRBJ1-5, reads GEEVAQTPKHLVRGEGQKAKLYCAPIKGHSYVFWYQQVLKNEFKFLISFQNENVFDETGMPKERFSAKCLPNSPCSLEIQATKLEDSAVYFCASSHRDGRGNQPQHFGDGTRLSIL.

This sequence joins TRBV14 and TRBJ2-5; D is possibly TRBD1 or TRBD2 (5 bases each). The germline gives CDR1 SGHDN, CDR2 FVKESK. With 0 bases removed from V and 5 bases from J, the gap between germline ends came to 13 bases. CDR3 length equals 15 residues. Here the CDR3 reads CASSQDVGTGETQYF. CDR3 bases: TGTGCCAGCAGCCAAGACGTAGGGACGGGCGAGACCCAGTACTTC. The variable domain in full, with the rest retrieved from reference TRBV14 and TRBJ2-5, is EAGVTQFPSHSVIEKGQTVTLRCDPISGHDNLYWYRRVMGKEIKFLLHFVKESKQDESGMPNNRFLAERTGGTYSTLKVQPAELEDSGVYFCASSQDVGTGETQYFGPGTRLLVL.

With regard to this clone: This sample also contains other DNA sequences that code for the same CDR3. The chain has TRBV7-9 and TRBJ2-1; 8 bases line up with TRBD2. There are 16 residues in the CDR3. Trimming removed 5 bases from V and 0 bases from J; junction bases left unmatched: 6. The germline V gene encodes CDR1 SEHNR and CDR2 FQNEAQ (reference sequence). Here the CDR3 reads CASSPTSGSSYNEQFF. The CDR3, as DNA: TGTGCCAGCAGCCCAACTAGCGGAAGCTCCTACAATGAGCAGTTCTTC.

The chain combines TRBV29-1 with TRBJ2-1; D perhaps matches TRBD1 (6 bases). The CDR3 sequence is 12 residues long. Germline CDR1 SQVTM, CDR2 ANQGSEA. The V and J ends lost 7 bases and 5 bases respectively, with 12 bases between them. CDR3 coding DNA: TGCAGCGCGGACAGAACTCACAATGAGCAGTTCTTC. It yields the protein CSADRTHNEQFF.

The genes are TRBV7-9 and TRBJ2-1, with D perhaps TRBD2 (5 bases). Germline V lookup: CDR1 SEHNR, CDR2 FQNEAQ (reference sequence). Trimming took off 2 bases at V and 6 bases at J, with 14 bases between the two ends. The CDR3 is 15 residues long. Here the CDR3 reads CASSLFVGVINEQFF. The DNA of the CDR3 is TGTGCCAGCAGCTTATTTGTGGGAGTAATCAATGAGCAGTTCTTC.

V and J are TRBV5-1 and TRBJ2-3, with TRBD1 matching over 9 bases. Trimming removed 7 bases from V and 6 bases from J; junction bases left unmatched: 9. The CDR3 totals 14 residues. Germline V gives CDR1 SGHRS, CDR2 YFSETQ. Here the CDR3 DNA reads TGCGCCAGCCGATTGGGACAGGGAGCGGATACGCAGTATTTT. It specifies CASRLGQGADTQYF.

The gene calls are TRBV29-1 and TRBJ1-1; D uncertain. The CDR3 extends over 12 amino acids. V gave up 5 bases and J gave up 2 bases, with 9 bases separating them. Germline V lookup: CDR1 SQVTM, CDR2 ANQGSEA. The CDR3 DNA reads TGCAGCGTTATTGGGATAAACACTGAAGCTTTCTTT. It codes for CSVIGINTEAFF.

The V call is TRBV6-4, the J call TRBJ2-2, with D perhaps matching TRBD2 (6 bases). This CDR3 is 14 amino acids long. V was pared by 3 bases and J by 5 bases, with 10 bases between. Germline V gene sequence: CDR1 MRHNA, CDR2 SNTAGT. CDR3 protein: CASSELGGTGELFF. The CDR3 bases are TGTGCCAGCAGTGAACTCGGAGGGACCGGGGAGCTGTTTTTT.

About this clone: Other DNA sequences in this sample translate to the same CDR3. This sequence joins TRBV10-3 and TRBJ2-7; maybe TRBD2 (6 bases). Trimming removed 6 bases at V and 4 bases at J, with 10 bases between. The CDR3 contains 12 residues. Germline CDR1 and CDR2: ENHRY and SYGVKD. In nucleotides, the CDR3 is TGTGCCATCAGAGGGACTGGGTACGAGCAGTACTTC. It specifies CAIRGTGYEQYF.

The rearrangement joins TRBV18 to TRBJ2-2; 7 bases fit TRBD1. The V gene end was trimmed by 4 bases and the J gene end by 4 bases; junction bases not matched to a gene: 0. CDR3 length: 13 amino acids. Germline assignment: CDR1 KGHSH and CDR2 LQKENI. This CDR3 reads CASSRDSTGELFF. CDR3 DNA: TGTGCCAGCTCACGGGACAGCACCGGGGAGCTGTTTTTT.

The chain carries TRBV7-3 and TRBJ2-3, with 9 bases lining up with TRBD2. The CDR3 runs to 15 residues. The germline V gene has CDR1 SGHTA and CDR2 FQGTGA. V shed 5 bases and J 6 bases; nucleotides not matched to a gene: 9. The CDR3 sequence is CASSPVGLASDTQYF. CDR3 nucleotides: TGTGCCAGCAGCCCCGTGGGACTAGCTTCTGATACGCAGTATTTT.

The chain links TRBV7-2 to TRBJ2-1, with 7 bases matching TRBD2. The V segment lost 3 bases and the J segment 9 bases; nucleotides outside the gene matches: 5. Germline V CDR1 and CDR2: SGHTA, FQGNSA. This CDR3 spans 13 amino acids. The CDR3 protein is CASSFRLASEQFF. The CDR3 coding sequence is TGTGCCAGCAGCTTCCGACTAGCTAGTGAGCAGTTCTTC. Using reference TRBV7-2 and TRBJ2-1 for the parts outside the CDR3, the full variable domain is GAGVSQSPSNKVTEKGKDVELRCDPISGHTALYWYRQSLGQGLEFLIYFQGNSAPDKSGLPSDRFSAERTGGSVSTLTIQRTQQEDSAVYLCASSFRLASEQFFGPGTRLTVL.

The rearrangement links TRBV4-3 to TRBJ1-1; D remains ambiguous. Germline V gene data show CDR1 as LGHNA and CDR2 as YSLEER. The germline V and J ends were trimmed by 1 base and 0 bases, with 9 bases remaining between them. This CDR3 comprises 15 residues. The CDR3 DNA is TGCGCCAGCAGCCAAGCCGGGGTTATGAACACTGAAGCTTTCTTT. This codes for CASSQAGVMNTEAFF.

The chain uses TRBV4-1 and TRBJ2-7; D not certain. The V end lost 3 bases, the J end lost 0 bases, and 12 bases lay between the germline ends. CDR3 length equals 15 residues. Germline V gene sequence: CDR1 MGHRA, CDR2 YSYEKL. In DNA form, the CDR3 reads TGCGCCAGCAGCCAGTCTCAGGATAACTCCTACGAGCAGTACTTC. Translation: CASSQSQDNSYEQYF.

The V gene is TRBV7-3, the J gene TRBJ2-1, with D perhaps TRBD1 (6 bases). This CDR3 contains 13 residues. V dropped 5 bases and J dropped 9 bases, with 14 bases sitting between them. Germline assignment: CDR1 SGHTA and CDR2 FQGTGA. The CDR3 DNA is TGTGCCAGCAGCATCGGCAGGGGAAGTGAGCAGTTCTTC. Amino acid sequence: CASSIGRGSEQFF. Together with reference TRBV7-3 and TRBJ2-1, the CDR3 gives the full variable domain: GAGVSQTPSNKVTEKGKYVELRCDPISGHTALYWYRQSLGQGPEFLIYFQGTGAADDSGLPNDRFFAVRPEGSVSTLKIQRTERGDSAVYLCASSIGRGSEQFFGPGTRLTVL.